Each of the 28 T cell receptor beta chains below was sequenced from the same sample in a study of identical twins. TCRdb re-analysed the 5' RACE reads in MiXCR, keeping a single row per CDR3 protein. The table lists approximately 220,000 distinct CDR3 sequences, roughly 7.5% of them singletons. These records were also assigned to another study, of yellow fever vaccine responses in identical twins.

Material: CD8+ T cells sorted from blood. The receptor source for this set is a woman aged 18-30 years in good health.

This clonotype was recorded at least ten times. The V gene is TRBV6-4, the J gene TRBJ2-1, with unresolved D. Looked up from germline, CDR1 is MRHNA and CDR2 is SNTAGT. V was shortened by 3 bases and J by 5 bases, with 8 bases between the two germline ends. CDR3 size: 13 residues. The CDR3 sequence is CASSDNPNNEQFF. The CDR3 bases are TGTGCCAGCAGTGATAATCCAAACAATGAGCAGTTCTTC.

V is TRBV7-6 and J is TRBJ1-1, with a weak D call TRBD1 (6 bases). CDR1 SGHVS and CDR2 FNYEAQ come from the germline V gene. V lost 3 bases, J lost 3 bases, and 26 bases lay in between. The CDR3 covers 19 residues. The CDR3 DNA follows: TGTGCCAGCAGCTTCAGTGAAACAGGGCAAGGAATTTCGGACACTGAAGCTTTCTTT. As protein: CASSFSETGQGISDTEAFF. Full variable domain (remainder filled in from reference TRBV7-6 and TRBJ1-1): GAGVSQSPRYKVTKRGQDVALRCDPISGHVSLYWYRQALGQGPEFLTYFNYEAQQDKSGLPNDRFSAERPEGSISTLTIQRTEQRDSAMYRCASSFSETGQGISDTEAFFGQGTRLTVV.

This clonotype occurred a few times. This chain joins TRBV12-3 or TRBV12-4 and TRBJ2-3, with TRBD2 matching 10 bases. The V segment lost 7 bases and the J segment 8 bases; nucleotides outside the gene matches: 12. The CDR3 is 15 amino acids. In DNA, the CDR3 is TGTGCCAGCAAAGAAGCGGGAGGGCCGCTAGGTACGCAGTATTTT. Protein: CASKEAGGPLGTQYF.

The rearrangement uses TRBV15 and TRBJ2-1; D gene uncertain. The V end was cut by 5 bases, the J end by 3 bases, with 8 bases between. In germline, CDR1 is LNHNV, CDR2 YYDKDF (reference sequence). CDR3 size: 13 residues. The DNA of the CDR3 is TGTGCCACCAGCGGCGGTTTCTACAATGAGCAGTTCTTC. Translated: CATSGGFYNEQFF. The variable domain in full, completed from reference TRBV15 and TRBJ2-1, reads DAMVIQNPRYQVTQFGKPVTLSCSQTLNHNVMYWYQQKSSQAPKLLFHYYDKDFNNEADTPDNFQSRRPNTSFCFLDIRSPGLGDTAMYLCATSGGFYNEQFFGPGTRLTVL.

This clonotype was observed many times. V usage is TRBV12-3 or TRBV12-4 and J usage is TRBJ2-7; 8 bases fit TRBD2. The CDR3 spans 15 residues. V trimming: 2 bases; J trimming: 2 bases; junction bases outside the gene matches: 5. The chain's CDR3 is CASSLQREGTYEQYF. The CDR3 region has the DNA TGTGCCAGCAGTTTACAACGGGAGGGAACCTACGAGCAGTACTTC.

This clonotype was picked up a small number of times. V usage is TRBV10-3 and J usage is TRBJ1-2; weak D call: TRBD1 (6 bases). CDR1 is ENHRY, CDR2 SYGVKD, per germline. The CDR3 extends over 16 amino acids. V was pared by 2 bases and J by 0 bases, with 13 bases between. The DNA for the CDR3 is TGTGCCATCAGTGAGCACCCGGGACAACCTAACTATGGCTACACCTTC. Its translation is CAISEHPGQPNYGYTF.

CDR3 sequence: CASSLIRFLGNTEAFF. The DNA for the CDR3 is TGTGCCAGCAGCTTAATACGTTTTCTGGGAAACACTGAAGCTTTCTTT. J is TRBJ1-1 and V is TRBV7-8; D ambiguous. There are 16 residues in the CDR3. V was pared by 2 bases and J by 2 bases, with 15 bases between. Germline CDR1 SGHVS, CDR2 FQNEAQ.

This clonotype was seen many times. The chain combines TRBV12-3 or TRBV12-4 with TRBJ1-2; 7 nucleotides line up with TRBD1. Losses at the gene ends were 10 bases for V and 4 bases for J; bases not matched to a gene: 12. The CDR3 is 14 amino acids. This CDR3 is CAITTGKLAYGYTF. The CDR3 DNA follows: TGTGCCATCACGACAGGGAAGTTAGCCTATGGCTACACCTTC.

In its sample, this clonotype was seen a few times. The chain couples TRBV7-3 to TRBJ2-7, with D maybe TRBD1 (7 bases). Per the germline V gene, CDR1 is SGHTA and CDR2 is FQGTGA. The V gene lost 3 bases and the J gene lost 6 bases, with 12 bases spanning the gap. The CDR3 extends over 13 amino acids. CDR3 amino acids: CASSFNRGGEQYF. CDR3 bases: TGTGCCAGCAGCTTCAACAGGGGAGGCGAGCAGTACTTC.

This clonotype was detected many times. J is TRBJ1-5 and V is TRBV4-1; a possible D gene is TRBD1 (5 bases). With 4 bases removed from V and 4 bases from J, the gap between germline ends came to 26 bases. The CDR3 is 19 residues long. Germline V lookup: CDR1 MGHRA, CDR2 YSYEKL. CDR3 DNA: TGCGCCAGCAGCCTCCGGGACCCATCCGTTTTATCAGGGAATCAGCCCCAGCATTTT. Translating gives CASSLRDPSVLSGNQPQHF.

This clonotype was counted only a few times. In DNA form, the CDR3 reads TGTGCCAGCAGTTTACCCGGGACGGCGTCCCACGAGCAGTACTTC. Protein: CASSLPGTASHEQYF. This rearrangement joins TRBV28 to TRBJ2-7; D assignment may be TRBD1 or TRBD2 (5 bases each). Germline lookup yields CDR1 MDHEN and CDR2 SYDVKM. The CDR3 has 15 residues. Trimming stripped 2 bases from V and 5 bases from J, with 16 bases between.

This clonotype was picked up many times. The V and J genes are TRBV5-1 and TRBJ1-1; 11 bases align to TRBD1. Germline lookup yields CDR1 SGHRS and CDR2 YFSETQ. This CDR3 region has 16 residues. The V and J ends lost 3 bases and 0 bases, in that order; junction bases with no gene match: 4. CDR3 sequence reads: CASSSGTGGMNTEAFF. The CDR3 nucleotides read TGCGCCAGCAGCTCGGGGACAGGGGGAATGAACACTGAAGCTTTCTTT.

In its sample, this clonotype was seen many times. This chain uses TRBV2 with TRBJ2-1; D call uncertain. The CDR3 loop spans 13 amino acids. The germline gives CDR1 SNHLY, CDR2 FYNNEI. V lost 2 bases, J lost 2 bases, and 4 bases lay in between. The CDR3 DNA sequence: TGTGCCAGCAGTGAACCTACCTACAATGAGCAGTTCTTC. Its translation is CASSEPTYNEQFF.

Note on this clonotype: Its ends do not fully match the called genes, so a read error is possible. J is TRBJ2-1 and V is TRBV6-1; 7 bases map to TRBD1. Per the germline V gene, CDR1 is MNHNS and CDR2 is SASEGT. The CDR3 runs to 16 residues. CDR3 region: CASSEIGQASYNEQSF. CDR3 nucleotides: TGTGCCAGCAGTGAAATCGGACAGGCTTCCTACAATGAGCAGTCCTTC.

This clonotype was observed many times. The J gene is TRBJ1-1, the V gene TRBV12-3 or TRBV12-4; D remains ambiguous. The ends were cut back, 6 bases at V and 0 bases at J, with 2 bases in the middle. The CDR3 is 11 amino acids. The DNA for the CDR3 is TGTGCCAGCAGAATGAACACTGAAGCTTTCTTT. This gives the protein CASRMNTEAFF.

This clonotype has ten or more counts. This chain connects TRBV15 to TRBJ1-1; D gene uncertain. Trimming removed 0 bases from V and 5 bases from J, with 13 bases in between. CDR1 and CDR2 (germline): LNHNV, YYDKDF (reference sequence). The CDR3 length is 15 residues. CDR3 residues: CATSRDWSSGTEAFF. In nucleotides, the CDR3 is TGTGCCACCAGCAGAGATTGGTCTTCTGGGACTGAAGCTTTCTTT. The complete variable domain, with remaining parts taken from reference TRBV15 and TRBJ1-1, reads DAMVIQNPRYQVTQFGKPVTLSCSQTLNHNVMYWYQQKSSQAPKLLFHYYDKDFNNEADTPDNFQSRRPNTSFCFLDIRSPGLGDTAMYLCATSRDWSSGTEAFFGQGTRLTVV.

The chain's CDR3 is CAISESSTAEFGAFF. CDR3 DNA sequence: TGTGCCATCAGTGAGTCAAGCACAGCCGAGTTCGGAGCTTTCTTT. This sequence joins TRBV10-3 and TRBJ1-1; no firm D call. V was pared by 0 bases and J by 10 bases, with 18 bases between. The CDR3 is 15 amino acids. Germline lookup yields CDR1 ENHRY and CDR2 SYGVKD.

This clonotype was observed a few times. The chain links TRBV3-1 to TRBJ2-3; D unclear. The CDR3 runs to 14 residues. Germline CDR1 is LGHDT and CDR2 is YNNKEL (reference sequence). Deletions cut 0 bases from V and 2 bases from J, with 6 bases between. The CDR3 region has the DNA TGTGCCAGCAGCCAAGAGTTAGCCACAGATACGCAGTATTTT. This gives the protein CASSQELATDTQYF.

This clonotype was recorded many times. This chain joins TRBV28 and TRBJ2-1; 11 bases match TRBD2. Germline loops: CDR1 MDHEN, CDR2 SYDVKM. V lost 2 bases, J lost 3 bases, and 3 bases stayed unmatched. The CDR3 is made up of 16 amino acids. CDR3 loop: CASSLGLAGGYNEQFF. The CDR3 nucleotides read TGTGCCAGCAGTTTAGGGCTAGCGGGAGGCTACAATGAGCAGTTCTTC.

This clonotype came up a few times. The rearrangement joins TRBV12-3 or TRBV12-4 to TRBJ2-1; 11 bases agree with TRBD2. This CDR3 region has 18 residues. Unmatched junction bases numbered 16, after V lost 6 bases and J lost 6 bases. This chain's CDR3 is CASSPTTSGSFVFNEQFF. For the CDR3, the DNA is TGTGCCAGCAGCCCGACCACTAGCGGGAGTTTTGTTTTCAATGAGCAGTTCTTC.

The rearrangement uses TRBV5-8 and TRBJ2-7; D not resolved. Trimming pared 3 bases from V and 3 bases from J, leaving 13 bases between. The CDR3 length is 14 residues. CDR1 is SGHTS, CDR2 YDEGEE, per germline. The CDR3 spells CASSWARGDYEQYF. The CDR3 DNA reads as TGTGCCAGCAGCTGGGCCCGTGGAGACTACGAGCAGTACTTC. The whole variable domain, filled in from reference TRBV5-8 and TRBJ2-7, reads EAGVTQSPTHLIKTRGQQATLRCSPISGHTSVYWYQQALGLGLQFLLWYDEGEERNRGNFPPRFSGRQFPNYSSELNVNALELEDSALYLCASSWARGDYEQYFGPGTRLTVT.

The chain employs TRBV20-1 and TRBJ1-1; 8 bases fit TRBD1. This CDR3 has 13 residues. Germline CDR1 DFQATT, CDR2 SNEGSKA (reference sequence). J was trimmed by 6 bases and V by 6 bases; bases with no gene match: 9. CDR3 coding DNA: TGCAGTGCCCCTCCAGGGGGCAGGGCTGAAGCTTTCTTT. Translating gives CSAPPGGRAEAFF.

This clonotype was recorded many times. The CDR3 reads CASSQEGGRYQETQYF. The CDR3 DNA follows: TGTGCCAGCAGCCAAGAGGGGGGCCGGTACCAAGAGACCCAGTACTTC. The rearrangement joins TRBV4-2 to TRBJ2-5; D is possibly TRBD1 or TRBD2 (6 bases each). The germline V and J ends were trimmed by 0 bases and 0 bases, with 11 bases remaining between them. Germline CDR1 is LGHNA and CDR2 is YNFKEQ. This CDR3 comprises 16 residues.

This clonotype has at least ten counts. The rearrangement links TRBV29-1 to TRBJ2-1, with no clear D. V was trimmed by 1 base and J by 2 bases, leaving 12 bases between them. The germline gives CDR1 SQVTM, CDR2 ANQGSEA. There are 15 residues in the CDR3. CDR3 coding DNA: TGCAGCGTTGAAGTAAGGCAGGTTGCCTACAATGAGCAGTTCTTC. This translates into CSVEVRQVAYNEQFF.

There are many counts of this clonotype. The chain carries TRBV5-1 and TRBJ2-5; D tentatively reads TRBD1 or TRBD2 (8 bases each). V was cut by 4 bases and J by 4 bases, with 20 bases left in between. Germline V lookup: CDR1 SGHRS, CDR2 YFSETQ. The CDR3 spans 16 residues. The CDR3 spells CASSRGGQVVRETQYF. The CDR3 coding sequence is TGCGCCAGCAGCCGGGGGGGACAGGTGGTTCGAGAGACCCAGTACTTC.

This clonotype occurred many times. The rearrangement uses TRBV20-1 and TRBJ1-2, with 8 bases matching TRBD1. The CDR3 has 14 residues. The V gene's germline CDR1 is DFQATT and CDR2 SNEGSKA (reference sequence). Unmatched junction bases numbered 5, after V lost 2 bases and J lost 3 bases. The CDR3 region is CSARIPDRDYGYTF. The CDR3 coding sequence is TGCAGTGCTAGAATCCCGGACAGGGACTATGGCTACACCTTC.

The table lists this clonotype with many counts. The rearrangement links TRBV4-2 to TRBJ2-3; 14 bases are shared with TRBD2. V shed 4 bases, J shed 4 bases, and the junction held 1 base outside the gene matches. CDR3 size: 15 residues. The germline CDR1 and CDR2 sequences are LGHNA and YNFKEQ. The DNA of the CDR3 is TGTGCCAGCAGCCCGACTAGCGGGGGGGCAGATACGCAGTATTTT. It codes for CASSPTSGGADTQYF.

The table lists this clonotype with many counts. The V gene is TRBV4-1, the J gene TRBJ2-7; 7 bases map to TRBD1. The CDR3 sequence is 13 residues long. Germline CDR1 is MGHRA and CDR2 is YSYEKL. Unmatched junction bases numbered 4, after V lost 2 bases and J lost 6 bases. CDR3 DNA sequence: TGCGCCAGCAGCCAATACAGGGGATCCGAGCAGTACGTC. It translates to CASSQYRGSEQYV.